This T cell receptor beta chain was identified in a study of T cell responses to AZD1222 COVID-19 vaccine (dated by TCRdb to the early 2020s). Study-level background: A total of over 230 trial participants underwent TCR sequencing, of whom 200 to 220 received two doses of AZD1222 and around 26 received two doses of the MenACWY control vaccine. Trial participants were enrolled by age into 18-55, 56-69 and 70-plus year subgroups, with 148, 28 and 57 TCR-sequenced participants respectively.

This clone was found a few times. What this receptor recognizes is not known. Base quality data are lacking; no much larger clone is found one base away. The germline V gene sets CDR1 to SGHTA and CDR2 to FQGNSA. CDR3 length: 15 amino acids, cysteine to phenylalanine. This entry keeps only the CDR3 DNA: 45 bases, framed from base 1. V loses 9 bases of germline sequence and J loses 0 bases, and the interval between the two ends is 15 bases. Taken with the paper, the label for time point translates to: about 28 days (+/-7) after the second vaccine dose. AZD1222 recipients with second doses at about 4 weeks or about 12 weeks were pooled, because spike-specific TCR depth and breadth did not differ between schedules. The vaccinee samples were drawn from two UK trials, COV001 and COV002, one of which was a single-blind randomized controlled phase 2/3 trial testing AZD1222 (ChAdOx1 nCoV-19) in healthy adults. Trial participant PBMC samples were collected at day 0 and day 28 after the second dose for TCRbeta chain sequencing.

The CDR3 regions of human TCRbeta chains were analyzed by immunosequencing. The study's processing was this. Repertoire TCRs were matched against a reference library of SARS-CoV-2-specific TCRs generated with the MIRA antigen-specificity platform. Breadth meant the fraction of unique TCRs that were SARS-CoV-2-associated, whereas depth meant the fraction of total T cells that were SARS-CoV-2-associated. Using the MIRA data, every spike-specific TCR was mapped to the spike region that the TCR reacted to and assigned to either a CD4 or a CD8 class. Log10-transformed breadth and depth values were compared by one-way ANOVA with Sidak's multiple comparisons tests. The table comes from immuneACCESS by way of TCRdb, which keeps in-frame sequences with V and J called. Part of the clones is missing from these tables; in studies checked, under half for an unresolved V gene and the rest for unknown reasons. The D gene and trimming were derived from the DNA, and the V and J assignments and clone size from that table. This sample gives approximately 210,000 clones in total; about 89% of them show up just once. The ten largest clones add up to nearly 3.5% of the sample.

What the work shows at the level of the full study, not this receptor alone: Participants were mostly white British, with more females than males. The authors suggested clonal diversity may have been underestimated. Reportedly, close to half of the unique spike-specific TCRs recognized epitopes lying outside the regions that are mutated in the B.1.351 and B.1.1.7 variants. The vaccine-associated CD4 TCRs covered the entire spike protein, and the dominant responses fell in regions 160-218 and 743-854. Conclusions about previously exposed vaccinees are limited because only six or seven AZD1222 recipients were SARS-CoV-2 seropositive at baseline. A significant rise in spike-specific TCR breadth and depth was observed after two AZD1222 doses relative to day 0 and relative to MenACWY recipients. Because no samples from the day 14 peak response were available, repertoires could be characterized only after the peak T cell response. The 56-69-year group was small, and its depth increase did not reach significance, likely because of low power.

The TCR originated in an adult who received the AZD1222 COVID-19 vaccine. The specimen was peripheral blood, collected 28 days after the second AZD1222 dose. In this chain, TRBV7-2 is recombined with TRBJ2-1; the D gene could be TRBD1 or TRBD2, each one agreeing over 5 bases. The CDR3 loop reads CASGGRKRSYNEQFF. At the DNA level, the sequence is TGTGCCAGTGGGGGACGGAAACGCTCCTACAATGAGCAGTTCTTC.